The sequence of this TCR beta chain was determined in a study of blood T cell repertoires in COVID-19 (TCRdb year 2020). Looking at the study overall: Collaborator samples came from the United States, Italy and Spain and covered acute and convalescent phases of COVID-19. The prospective study material was composed of cDNA or gDNA derived from T cells, B-cell-depleted T cells, or PBMCs. Subjects who had been exposed to COVID-19, were actively infected with it, or had recovered from it provided the deeply sampled blood TCRbeta repertoires that made up the dataset. The repertoires were released in a freely available public database intended as a resource for research on the immune response to SARS-CoV-2. The samples were drawn from two sources: the first 160 participants of the ongoing ImmuneRACE study, and over 1,000 subjects contributed by 6 global collaborators. The sample metadata nearly always contained a de-identified subject ID, COVID-19 status, age in years and sex. Where available, HLA class I and class II types were obtained from metadata supplied by the sample provider rather than from assay-based typing. What the work shows at the level of the full study, not this receptor alone: The quantity of clinical and demographic metadata differed by source and by participant and was supplied without curation.

This clone was seen a single time. What this receptor recognizes is not known. No much larger clone is present one base from it, and per-base qualities are unavailable. The immunoSEQ Assay, a bias-controlled multiplex PCR, was used to amplify TCRbeta CDR3 regions from genomic DNA. The study's own analysis went as follows. Nucleated cell counts per sample were estimated from amplification of reference gene primers within the assay. To quantify the absolute abundance of each unique TCRbeta CDR3 rearrangement, sequence reads were collapsed and filtered. For each sample, productive Simpson clonality was calculated by taking the square root of Simpson's diversity index across productive rearrangements. In its TCRdb copy, this immuneACCESS table keeps in-frame sequences only and misses some clones. Where compared with another copy, unresolved V genes explain less than half of these, and the others have no known cause. That table is the source of V, J and clone size, and D and trimming were worked out from the DNA. Across this sample there are fewer than 200,000 clones, with around 82% seen only once. Roughly 1.3% of the sample rests with the top ten.

For CDR1 and CDR2, the germline V gene lists SNHLY and FYNNEI. At the junction V is shortened by 6 bases and J by 5 bases; bases outside the gene matches: 4. The cysteine opens and the phenylalanine closes a CDR3 of 14 amino acids. Only the CDR3 DNA stays, 42 bases, in frame from base 1. Another Seattle source contributed samples from volunteer blood donors who had recovered from COVID-19. Collaborating institutions collected whole blood in K2EDTA tubes following their own protocols. For TCRbeta analysis, collaborators shipped samples in one of three forms: frozen whole blood, isolated PBMCs, or DNA extracted from either of those sample types.

The sequence links TRBV2 to TRBJ2-2; 9 central bases correspond to TRBD1. This receptor was taken from a man aged 55 to 70 who had recovered from COVID-19. Sample: peripheral blood. The bases read TGTGCCAGCAGGCCGGGACAGGGTACCGGGGAGCTGTTTTTT. This is translated as CASRPGQGTGELFF.